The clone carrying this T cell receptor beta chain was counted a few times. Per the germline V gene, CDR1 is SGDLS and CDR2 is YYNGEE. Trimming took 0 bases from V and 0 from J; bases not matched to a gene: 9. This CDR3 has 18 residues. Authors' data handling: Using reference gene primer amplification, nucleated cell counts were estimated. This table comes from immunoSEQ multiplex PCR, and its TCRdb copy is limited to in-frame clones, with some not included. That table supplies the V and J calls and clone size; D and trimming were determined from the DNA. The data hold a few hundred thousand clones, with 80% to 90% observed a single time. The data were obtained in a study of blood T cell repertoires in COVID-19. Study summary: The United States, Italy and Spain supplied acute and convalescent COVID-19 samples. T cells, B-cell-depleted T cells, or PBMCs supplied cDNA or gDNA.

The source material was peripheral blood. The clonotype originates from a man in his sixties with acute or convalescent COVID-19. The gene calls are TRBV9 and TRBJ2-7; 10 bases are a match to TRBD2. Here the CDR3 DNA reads TGTGCCAGCAGCGTAGGACTAGCGGGCTGGGATACCTCCTACGAGCAGTACTTC. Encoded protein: CASSVGLAGWDTSYEQYF.